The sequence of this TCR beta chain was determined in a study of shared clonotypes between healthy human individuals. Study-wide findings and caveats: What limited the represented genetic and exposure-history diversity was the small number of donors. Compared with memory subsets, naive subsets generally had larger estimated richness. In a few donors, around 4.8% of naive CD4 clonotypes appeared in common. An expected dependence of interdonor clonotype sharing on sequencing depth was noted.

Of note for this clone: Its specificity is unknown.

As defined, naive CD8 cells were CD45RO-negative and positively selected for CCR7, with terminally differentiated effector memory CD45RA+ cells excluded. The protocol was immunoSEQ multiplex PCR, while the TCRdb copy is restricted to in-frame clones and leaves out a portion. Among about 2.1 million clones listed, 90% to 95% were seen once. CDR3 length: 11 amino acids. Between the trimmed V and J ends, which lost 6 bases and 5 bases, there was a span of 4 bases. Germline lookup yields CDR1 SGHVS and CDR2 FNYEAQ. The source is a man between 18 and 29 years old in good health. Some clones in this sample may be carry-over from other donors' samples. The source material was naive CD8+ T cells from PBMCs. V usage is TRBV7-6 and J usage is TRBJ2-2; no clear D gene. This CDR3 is CASRATGELFF. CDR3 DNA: TGTGCCAGCAGGGCGACCGGGGAGCTGTTTTTT.